The 9 T cell receptor beta chains in this list originate from one sample, sequenced in a study of T cell responses to AZD1222 COVID-19 vaccine. Generated by immunoSEQ multiplex PCR, the TCRdb table keeps only in-frame clones and is missing some. Here the sample spans about 110,000 clones, approximately 89% being singletons. Here the sequenced sample was peripheral blood, taken on day 0 of MenACWY control vaccination. Every receptor here comes from an adult in good health.

V is TRBV2 and J is TRBJ1-5; 9 nucleotides align to TRBD1. This CDR3 has 15 residues. The V gene's germline CDR1 is SNHLY and CDR2 FYNNEI. J was trimmed by 0 bases and V by 8 bases; bases with no gene match: 5. The CDR3 region is CASRKDRGSNQPQHF. CDR3 coding DNA: TGTGCCAGCCGTAAGGACAGGGGTAGCAATCAGCCCCAGCATTTT.

The rearrangement links TRBV18 to TRBJ1-5; 10 nucleotides line up with TRBD1. This CDR3 is 15 amino acids long. Germline V gives CDR1 KGHSH, CDR2 LQKENI. V shed 2 bases and J 2 bases; nucleotides not matched to a gene: 0. CDR3 nucleotide sequence: TGTGCCAGCTCACCAGGGACAGGGGGCAATCAGCCCCAGCATTTT. Translated: CASSPGTGGNQPQHF. The full variable domain, completed using reference TRBV18 and TRBJ1-5, is NAGVMQNPRHLVRRRGQEARLRCSPMKGHSHVYWYRQLPEEGLKFMVYLQKENIIDESGMPKERFSAEFPKEGPSILRIQQVVRGDSAAYFCASSPGTGGNQPQHFGDGTRLSIL.

This chain connects TRBV19 to TRBJ1-5; unclear D gene. The germline CDR1 and CDR2 sequences are LNHDA and SQIVND (reference sequence). The CDR3 loop spans 13 amino acids. The ends were cut back, 5 bases at V and 3 bases at J, with 8 bases in the middle. The CDR3 DNA reads TGTGCCAGTAGTGACACCTTCAATCAGCCCCAGCATTTT. Translation: CASSDTFNQPQHF. The full variable domain, in which reference TRBV19 and TRBJ1-5 provide the parts outside the CDR3, is DGGITQSPKYLFRKEGQNVTLSCEQNLNHDAMYWYRQDPGQGLRLIYYSQIVNDFQKGDIAEGYSVSREKKESFPLTVTSAQKNPTAFYLCASSDTFNQPQHFGDGTRLSIL.

This chain connects TRBV27 to TRBJ1-6, with D unclear. The CDR3 sequence is 11 residues long. Germline V gene data show CDR1 as MNHEY and CDR2 as SMNVEV (reference sequence). V was cut by 7 bases and J by 8 bases, with 6 bases left in between. This CDR3 reads CASNPDSPLHF. The CDR3 bases are TGTGCCAGCAACCCCGATTCACCCCTCCACTTT.

This chain connects TRBV13 to TRBJ1-2; TRBD1 is a possible D gene (6 bases). This CDR3 has 15 amino acids. V lost 4 bases, J lost 7 bases, and 19 bases lay in between. Germline V gives CDR1 PRHDT, CDR2 FYEKMQ (reference sequence). CDR3 protein: CASSSYNREFSGYTF. In DNA form, the CDR3 reads TGTGCCAGCAGCTCGTATAACAGGGAGTTCAGTGGCTACACCTTC.

The V gene is TRBV6-1, the J gene TRBJ1-6, with no clear D. The V and J ends lost 4 bases and 6 bases respectively, with 7 bases between them. Germline values: CDR1 MNHNS, CDR2 SASEGT. This CDR3 has 13 residues. The CDR3 protein is CASSAGPNSPLHF. CDR3 sequence (DNA): TGTGCCAGCAGTGCAGGACCTAATTCACCCCTCCACTTT.

This chain uses TRBV3-1 (or the pseudogene TRBV3-2) with TRBJ1-2, with TRBD1 identical over 10 bases. The V gene's germline CDR1 is LGHDT and CDR2 YNNKEL (reference sequence). This CDR3 comprises 16 residues. The J segment lost 2 bases and the V segment lost 4 bases, leaving 7 bases of the junction unmatched. In nucleotides, the CDR3 is TGTGCCAGCAGCCCCCGGGACAGGGGAAGGAACTATGGCTACACCTTC. It codes for CASSPRDRGRNYGYTF.

J is TRBJ1-6 and V is TRBV5-4; 9 positions agree with TRBD1. CDR3 length equals 15 residues. V trimming: 4 bases; J trimming: 9 bases; junction bases outside the gene matches: 8. Germline V lookup: CDR1 SGHNT, CDR2 YYREEE (reference sequence). CDR3 region: CASSEGGTGTSPLHF. CDR3 in DNA: TGTGCCAGCAGCGAGGGCGGGACAGGGACTTCACCCCTCCACTTT.

The gene calls are TRBV27 and TRBJ2-4, with a tentative D call TRBD1 (6 bases). Per germline, CDR1 MNHEY and CDR2 SMNVEV (reference sequence). Trimming cost V 8 bases and J 1 base, with 9 bases left between them. The CDR3 sequence is 13 residues long. CDR3 bases: TGTGCCAGCTCACAGGGTGCCAAAAACATTCAGTACTTC. Its protein is CASSQGAKNIQYF.